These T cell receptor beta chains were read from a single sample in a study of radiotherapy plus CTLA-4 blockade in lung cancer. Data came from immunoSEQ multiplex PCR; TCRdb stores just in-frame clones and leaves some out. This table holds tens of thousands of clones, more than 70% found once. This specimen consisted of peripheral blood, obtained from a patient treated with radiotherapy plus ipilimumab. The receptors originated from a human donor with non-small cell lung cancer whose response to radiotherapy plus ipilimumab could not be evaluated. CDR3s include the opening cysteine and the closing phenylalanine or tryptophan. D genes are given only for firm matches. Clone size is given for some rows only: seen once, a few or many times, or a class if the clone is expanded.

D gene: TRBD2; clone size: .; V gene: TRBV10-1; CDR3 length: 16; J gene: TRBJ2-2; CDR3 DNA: TGCGCCACCAGGACTAGCGGGAGGTGGCGCGACGGGGAGCTGTTTTTT; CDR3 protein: CATRTSGRWRDGELFF
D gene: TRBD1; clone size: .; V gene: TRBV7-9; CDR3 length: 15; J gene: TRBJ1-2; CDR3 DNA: TGTGCCAGCAGCTCGAGCCCAGGGGGCGACTATGGCTACACCTTC; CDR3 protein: CASSSSPGGDYGYTF
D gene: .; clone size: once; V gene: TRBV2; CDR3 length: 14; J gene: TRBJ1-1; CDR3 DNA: TGTGCCAGCAGTGAATTGGAGGGCAAGACTGAAGCTTTCTTT; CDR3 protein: CASSELEGKTEAFF
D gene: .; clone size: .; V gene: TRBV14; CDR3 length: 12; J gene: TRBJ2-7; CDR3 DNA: TGTGCCAGCAGCCATGGCCGAGAGGGGCAGTACTTC; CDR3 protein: CASSHGREGQYF
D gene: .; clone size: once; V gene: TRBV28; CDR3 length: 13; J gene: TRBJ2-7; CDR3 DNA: TGTGCCAGCAGTTTATCACAGGCCTACGAGCAGTACTTC; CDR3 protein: CASSLSQAYEQYF
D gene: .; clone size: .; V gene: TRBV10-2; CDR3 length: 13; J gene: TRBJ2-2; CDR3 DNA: TGCGCCAGCAGACCCAGGGTAGGCGGGGAGCTGTTTTTT; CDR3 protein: CASRPRVGGELFF
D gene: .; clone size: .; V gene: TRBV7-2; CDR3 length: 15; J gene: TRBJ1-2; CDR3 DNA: TGTGCCAGCAGCCCGTCGACAGGTCTAAACTATGGCTACACCTTC; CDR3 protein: CASSPSTGLNYGYTF
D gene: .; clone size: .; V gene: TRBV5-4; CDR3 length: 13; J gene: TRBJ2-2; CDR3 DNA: TGTGCCAGCAGCCCCAGGGGGGCCGGGGAGCTGTTTTTT; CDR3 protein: CASSPRGAGELFF
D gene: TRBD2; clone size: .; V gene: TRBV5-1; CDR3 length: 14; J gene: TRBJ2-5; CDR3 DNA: TGCGCCAGCAGCTCAGGCCTAGCGGAAGAGACCCAGTACTTC; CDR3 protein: CASSSGLAEETQYF
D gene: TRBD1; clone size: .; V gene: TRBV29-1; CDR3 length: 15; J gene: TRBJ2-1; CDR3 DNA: TGCAGCGTTCGAGGGACAGGGGGGTCCTACAATGAGCAGTTCTTC; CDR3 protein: CSVRGTGGSYNEQFF
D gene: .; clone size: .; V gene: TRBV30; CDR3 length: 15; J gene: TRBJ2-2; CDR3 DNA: TGTGCCTGGAGTGCTGGGGGCACTCGCTCCGGGGAGCTGTTTTTT; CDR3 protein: CAWSAGGTRSGELFF
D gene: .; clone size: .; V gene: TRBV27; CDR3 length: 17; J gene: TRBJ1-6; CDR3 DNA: TGTGCCAGCAGTTCGGGGACAACCGCACCCTATAATTCACCCCTCCACTTT; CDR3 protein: CASSSGTTAPYNSPLHF
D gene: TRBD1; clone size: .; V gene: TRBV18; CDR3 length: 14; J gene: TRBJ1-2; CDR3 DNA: TGTGCCAGCTCACCAGGGACAGGGGGCTATGGCTACACCTTC; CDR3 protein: CASSPGTGGYGYTF
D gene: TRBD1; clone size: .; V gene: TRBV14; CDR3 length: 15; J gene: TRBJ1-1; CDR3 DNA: TGTGCCAGCAGCCGGGAACAGGGGTTGAACACTGAAGCTTTCTTT; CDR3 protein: CASSREQGLNTEAFF
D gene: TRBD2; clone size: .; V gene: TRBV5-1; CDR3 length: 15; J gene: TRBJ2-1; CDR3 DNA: TGCGCCAGCAGCCCCGCTAGCGGATCCTACAATGAGCAGTTCTTC; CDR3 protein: CASSPASGSYNEQFF
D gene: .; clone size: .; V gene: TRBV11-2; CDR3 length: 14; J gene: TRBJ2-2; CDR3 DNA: TGTGCCGGAAGCGCAACAGGGAACACCGGGGAGCTGTTTTTT; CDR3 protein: CAGSATGNTGELFF
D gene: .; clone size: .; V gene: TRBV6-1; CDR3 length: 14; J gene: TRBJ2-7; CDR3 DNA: TGTGCCAGCAGTGAAACCAGGGTTTCCTACGAGCAGTACTTC; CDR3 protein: CASSETRVSYEQYF
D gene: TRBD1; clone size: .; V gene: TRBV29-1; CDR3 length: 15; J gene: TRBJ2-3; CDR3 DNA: TGCAGCGTTGGGCGGACAGGGACGGGCACAGATACGCAGTATTTT; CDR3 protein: CSVGRTGTGTDTQYF
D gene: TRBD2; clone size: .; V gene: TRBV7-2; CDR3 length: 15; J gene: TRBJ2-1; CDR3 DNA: TGTGCCAGCAGCGTAGGGACTAGCGGGTTGAATGAGCAGTTCTTC; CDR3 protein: CASSVGTSGLNEQFF
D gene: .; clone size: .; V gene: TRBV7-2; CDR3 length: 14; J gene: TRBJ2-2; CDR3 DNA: TGTGCCAGCAGCTTTGATGGCGGGAACGGGGAGCTGTTTTTT; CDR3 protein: CASSFDGGNGELFF
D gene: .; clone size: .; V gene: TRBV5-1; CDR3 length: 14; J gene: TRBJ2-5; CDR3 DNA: TGCGCCAGCAGCTCCCCCCCCACGGGAGAGACCCAGTACTTC; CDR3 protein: CASSSPPTGETQYF
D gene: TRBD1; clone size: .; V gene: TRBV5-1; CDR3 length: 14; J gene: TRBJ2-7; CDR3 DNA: TGCGCCAGCAGCTTGGAGGGACAGGGAGTAGAGCAGTACTTC; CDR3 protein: CASSLEGQGVEQYF
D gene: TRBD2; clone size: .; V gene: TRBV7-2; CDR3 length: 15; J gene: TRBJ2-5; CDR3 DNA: TGTGCCAGCAGCTTAGTGGCTAGCGGTCAAGAGACCCAGTACTTC; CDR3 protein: CASSLVASGQETQYF
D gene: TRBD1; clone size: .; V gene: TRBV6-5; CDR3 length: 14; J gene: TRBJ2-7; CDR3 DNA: TGTGCCAGCATAGGGGGGACAGGGATCAACGAGCAGTACTTC; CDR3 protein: CASIGGTGINEQYF
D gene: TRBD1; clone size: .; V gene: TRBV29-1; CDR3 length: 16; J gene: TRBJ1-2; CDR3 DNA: TGCAGCGTTGAAGATAGCCGACAGGGTCCCGCCTATGGCTACACCTTC; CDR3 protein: CSVEDSRQGPAYGYTF
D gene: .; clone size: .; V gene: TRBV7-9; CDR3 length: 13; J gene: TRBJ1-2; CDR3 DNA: TGTGCCAGCAGCCCTGTGCAGTTCTATGGCTACACCTTC; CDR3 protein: CASSPVQFYGYTF
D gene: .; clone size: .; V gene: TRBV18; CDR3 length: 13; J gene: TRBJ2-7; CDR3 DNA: TGTGCCAGCTCACCATCGGAGTTCTACGAGCAGTACTTC; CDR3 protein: CASSPSEFYEQYF
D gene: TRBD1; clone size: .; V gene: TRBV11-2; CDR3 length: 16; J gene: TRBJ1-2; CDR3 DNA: TGTGCCAGCAGCCCGACCGGGGCAGGGGGCTTCTATGGCTACACCTTC; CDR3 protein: CASSPTGAGGFYGYTF
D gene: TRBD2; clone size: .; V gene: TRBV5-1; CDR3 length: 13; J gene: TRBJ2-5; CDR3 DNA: TGCGCCAGCTCCCGGACTAGCGGGGGGACCCAGTACTTC; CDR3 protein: CASSRTSGGTQYF
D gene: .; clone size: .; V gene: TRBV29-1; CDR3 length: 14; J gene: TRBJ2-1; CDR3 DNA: TGCAGCGTTGAACTAGAGGGGGACGACAATGAGCAGTTCTTC; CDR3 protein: CSVELEGDDNEQFF
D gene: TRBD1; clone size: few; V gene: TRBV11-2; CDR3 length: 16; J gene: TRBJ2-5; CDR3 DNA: TGTGCCAGCAGCTTAGCTCTCGCTACAGGGGGGGAGACCCAGTACTTC; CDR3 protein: CASSLALATGGETQYF
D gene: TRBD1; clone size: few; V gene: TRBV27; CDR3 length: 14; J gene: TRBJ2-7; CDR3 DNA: TGTGCCAGCAGTTTATCGGACAGGGGGCGCGAGCAGTACTTC; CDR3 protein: CASSLSDRGREQYF
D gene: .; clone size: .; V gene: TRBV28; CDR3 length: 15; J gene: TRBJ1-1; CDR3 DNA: TGTGCCAGCAGTTTGGGATGGGGGGAGGACACTGAAGCTTTCTTT; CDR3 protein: CASSLGWGEDTEAFF
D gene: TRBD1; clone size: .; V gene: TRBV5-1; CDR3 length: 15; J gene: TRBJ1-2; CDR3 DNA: TGCGCCAGCAGCTTTACCGGGACAGGGATCTATGGCTACACCTTC; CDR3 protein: CASSFTGTGIYGYTF
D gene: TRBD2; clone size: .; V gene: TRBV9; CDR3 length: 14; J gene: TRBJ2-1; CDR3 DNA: TGTGCCAGCAGCCACTTGACAGCGGGGGAGACACAGTTCTTC; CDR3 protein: CASSHLTAGETQFF
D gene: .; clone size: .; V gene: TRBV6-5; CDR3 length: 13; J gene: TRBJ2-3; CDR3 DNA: TGTGCCAGCACTGCTCCAGGGGCAGATACGCAGTATTTT; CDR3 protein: CASTAPGADTQYF
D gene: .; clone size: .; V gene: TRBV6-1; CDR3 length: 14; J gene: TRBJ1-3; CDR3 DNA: TGTGCCAGCAGTGATTGGAGTTCTGGAAACACCATATATTTT; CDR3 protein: CASSDWSSGNTIYF
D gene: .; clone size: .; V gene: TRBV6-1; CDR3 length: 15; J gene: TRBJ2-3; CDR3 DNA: TGTGCCAGCAGTGAAGGGGACATCCACACAGATACGCAGTATTTT; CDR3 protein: CASSEGDIHTDTQYF
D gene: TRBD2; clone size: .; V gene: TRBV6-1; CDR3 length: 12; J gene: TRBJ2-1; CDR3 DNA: TGTGCCAGCAGGGGCTCCGGGACTACGTGGTTCTTC; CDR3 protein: CASRGSGTTWFF
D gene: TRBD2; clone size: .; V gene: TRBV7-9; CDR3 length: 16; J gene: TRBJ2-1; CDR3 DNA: TGTGCCAGCAGCTTAATGGTGGCTAGCGGGTACAATGAGCAGTTCTTC; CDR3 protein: CASSLMVASGYNEQFF